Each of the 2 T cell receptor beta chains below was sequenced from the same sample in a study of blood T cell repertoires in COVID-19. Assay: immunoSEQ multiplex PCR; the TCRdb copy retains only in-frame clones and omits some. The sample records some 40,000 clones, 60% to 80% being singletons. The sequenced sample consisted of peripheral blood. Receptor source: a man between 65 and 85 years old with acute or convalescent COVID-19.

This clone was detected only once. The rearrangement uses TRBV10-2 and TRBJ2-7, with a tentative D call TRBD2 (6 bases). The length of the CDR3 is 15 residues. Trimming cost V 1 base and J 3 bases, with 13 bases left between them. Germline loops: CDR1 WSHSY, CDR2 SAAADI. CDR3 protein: CASSEWRELLYEQYF. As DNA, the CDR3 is TGCGCCAGCAGTGAGTGGCGGGAATTACTCTACGAGCAGTACTTC.

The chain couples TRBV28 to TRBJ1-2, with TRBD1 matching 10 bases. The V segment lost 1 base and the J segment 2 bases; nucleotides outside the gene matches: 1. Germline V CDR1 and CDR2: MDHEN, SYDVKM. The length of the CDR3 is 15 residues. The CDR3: CASSLSDRGNYGYTF. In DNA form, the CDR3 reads TGTGCCAGCAGTTTATCGGACAGGGGGAACTATGGCTACACCTTC.